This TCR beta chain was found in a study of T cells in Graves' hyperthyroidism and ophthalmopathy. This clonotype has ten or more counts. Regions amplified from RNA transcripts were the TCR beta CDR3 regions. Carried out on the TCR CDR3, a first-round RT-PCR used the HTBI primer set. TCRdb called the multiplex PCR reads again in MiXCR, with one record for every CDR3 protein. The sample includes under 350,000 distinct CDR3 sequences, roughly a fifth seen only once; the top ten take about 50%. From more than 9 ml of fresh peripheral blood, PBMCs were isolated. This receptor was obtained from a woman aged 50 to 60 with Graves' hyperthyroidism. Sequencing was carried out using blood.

The CDR3 bases are TGTGCCAGCCACAGGGGGGGAAGTCAAGAGACCCAGTACTTC. This encodes CASHRGGSQETQYF. The chain recombines TRBV27 with TRBJ2-5; a possible D gene is TRBD1 (8 bases). This CDR3 region has 14 residues. The V gene lost 8 bases and the J gene lost 2 bases, with 15 bases spanning the gap. Germline values: CDR1 MNHEY, CDR2 SMNVEV (reference sequence).